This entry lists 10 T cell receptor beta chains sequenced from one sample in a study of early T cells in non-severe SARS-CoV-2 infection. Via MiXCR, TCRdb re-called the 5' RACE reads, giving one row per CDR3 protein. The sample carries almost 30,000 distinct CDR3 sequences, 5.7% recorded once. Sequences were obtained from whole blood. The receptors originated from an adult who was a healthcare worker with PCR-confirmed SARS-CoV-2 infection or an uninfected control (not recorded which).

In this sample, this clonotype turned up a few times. The CDR3 coding sequence is TGTGCCAGCACCGGGGACGTACCAGGGAGGGTCCGGAATCAGCCCCAGCATTTT. This gives the protein CASTGDVPGRVRNQPQHF. The chain joins TRBV12-3 or TRBV12-4 to TRBJ1-5; TRBD1 is a possible D gene (5 bases). CDR3 length: 18 residues. V gave up 7 bases and J gave up 4 bases, with 26 bases separating them.

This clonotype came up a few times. CDR3 in DNA: TGTGCCAGTAGTATAACCCCGCCGGAGCATAATTCACCCCTCCACTTT. This codes for CASSITPPEHNSPLHF. The chain employs TRBV19 and TRBJ1-6; D call uncertain. V lost 2 bases and J lost 5, with 13 bases in between. The CDR3 length is 16 residues. Germline loops: CDR1 LNHDA, CDR2 SQIVND (reference sequence).

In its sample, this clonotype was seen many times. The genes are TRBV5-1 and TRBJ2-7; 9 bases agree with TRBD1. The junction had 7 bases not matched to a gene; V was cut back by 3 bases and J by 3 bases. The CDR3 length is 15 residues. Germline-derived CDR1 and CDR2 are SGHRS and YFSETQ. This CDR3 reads CASSWAGQGNYEQYF. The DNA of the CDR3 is TGCGCCAGCAGCTGGGCGGGACAGGGAAACTACGAGCAGTACTTC. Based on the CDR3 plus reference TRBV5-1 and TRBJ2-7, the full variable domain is KAGVTQTPRYLIKTRGQQVTLSCSPISGHRSVSWYQQTPGQGLQFLFEYFSETQRNKGNFPGRFSGRQFSNSRSEMNVSTLELGDSALYLCASSWAGQGNYEQYFGPGTRLTVT.

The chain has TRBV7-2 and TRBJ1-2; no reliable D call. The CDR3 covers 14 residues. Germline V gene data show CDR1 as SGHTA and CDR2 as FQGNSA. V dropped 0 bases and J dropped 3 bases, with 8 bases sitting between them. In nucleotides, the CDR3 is TGTGCCAGCAGCTTAGCTCCGACGGACTATGGCTACACCTTC. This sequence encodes CASSLAPTDYGYTF.

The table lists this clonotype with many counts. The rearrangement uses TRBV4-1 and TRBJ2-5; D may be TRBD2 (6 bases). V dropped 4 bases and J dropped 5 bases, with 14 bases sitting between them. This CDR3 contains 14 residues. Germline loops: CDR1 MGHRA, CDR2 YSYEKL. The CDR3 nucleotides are TGCGCCAGCAGCCTCCGGCGGGGCGGGGAGACCCAGTACTTC. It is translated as CASSLRRGGETQYF.

In DNA, the CDR3 is TGCAGTGCTTTCCCTCTCGGAGCGGGCAATTCACCCCTCCACTTT. This gives the protein CSAFPLGAGNSPLHF. The chain joins TRBV20-1 to TRBJ1-6; D is unresolved. The CDR3 covers 15 residues. CDR1 and CDR2 (germline): DFQATT, SNEGSKA (reference sequence). V was trimmed by 5 bases and J by 7 bases, leaving 18 bases between them.

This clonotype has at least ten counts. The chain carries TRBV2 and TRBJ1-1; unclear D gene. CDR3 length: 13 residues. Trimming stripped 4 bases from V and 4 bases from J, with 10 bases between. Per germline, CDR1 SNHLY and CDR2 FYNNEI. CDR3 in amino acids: CASSGPGSTEAFF. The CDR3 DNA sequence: TGTGCCAGCAGTGGACCTGGGAGCACTGAAGCTTTCTTT.

Here the CDR3 reads CASSYSGGLGAQYF. The CDR3 region has the DNA TGTGCCAGCAGTTATAGCGGGGGCCTCGGGGCCCAGTACTTC. The genes are TRBV12-3 or TRBV12-4 and TRBJ2-5, with TRBD2 identical over 9 bases. This CDR3 is 14 amino acids long. Unmatched junction bases numbered 9, after V lost 4 bases and J lost 9 bases.

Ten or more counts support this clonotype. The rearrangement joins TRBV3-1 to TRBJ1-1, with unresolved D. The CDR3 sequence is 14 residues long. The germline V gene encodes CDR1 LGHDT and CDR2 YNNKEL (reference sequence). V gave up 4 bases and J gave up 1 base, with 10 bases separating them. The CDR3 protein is CASSPWTPNTEAFF. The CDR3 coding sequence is TGTGCCAGCAGCCCGTGGACCCCGAACACTGAAGCTTTCTTT.

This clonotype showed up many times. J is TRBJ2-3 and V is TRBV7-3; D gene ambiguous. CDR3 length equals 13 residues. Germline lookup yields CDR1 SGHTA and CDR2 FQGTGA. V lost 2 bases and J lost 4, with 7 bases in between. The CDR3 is CASSLEFPDTQYF. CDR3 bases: TGTGCCAGCAGCTTAGAATTCCCAGATACGCAGTATTTT. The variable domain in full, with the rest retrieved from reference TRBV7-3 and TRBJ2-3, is GAGVSQTPSNKVTEKGKYVELRCDPISGHTALYWYRQSLGQGPEFLIYFQGTGAADDSGLPNDRFFAVRPEGSVSTLKIQRTERGDSAVYLCASSLEFPDTQYFGPGTRLTVL.